The source of this T cell receptor (beta chain) is a study of T cell repertoires in cytomegalovirus infection. The study's findings and limits: HLA-C-restricted CMV-specific TCR beta clonotypes were dominant in the ex vivo response.

In regard to this clonotype: No antigen is known for it.

The CDR3 runs to 14 residues. The germline gives CDR1 DFQATT, CDR2 SNEGSKA (reference sequence). Unmatched junction bases numbered 3, after V lost 0 bases and J lost 2 bases. TCRdb itself ran the reads through MiXCR, one entry per CDR3 protein. The table records roughly 640,000 distinct CDR3 sequences, roughly 24% of them present only once. The chain is built from TRBV20-1 and TRBJ2-7, with 8 bases lining up with TRBD2. The origin of this receptor is a human donor in good health (CMV status not recorded). Some clones in this sample may be carry-over from other donors' samples. Sequenced material: CD8+ T cells from PBMCs. The CDR3 sequence is CSARDREGTYEQYV. In DNA form, the CDR3 reads TGCAGTGCTAGAGATCGGGAGGGAACCTACGAGCAGTACGTC.